This T cell receptor (beta chain) was retrieved from a study of glioma-infiltrating T cells after dendritic cell vaccination listed by TCRdb under 2016. For the wider study: The cohort included approximately 15 glioblastoma patients drawn from Phase I and II dendritic cell vaccination trials, of whom 9 were newly diagnosed and 6 had recurrent disease. In glioblastoma patients vaccinated with dendritic cells, deep sequencing of TCR beta CDR3 regions served to measure tumor-infiltrating lymphocyte content and to compare repertoires between tumor and blood. To make the vaccine, monocyte-derived dendritic cells were cultured for about seven days with IL-4 and GM-CSF and then pulsed overnight with autologous tumor lysate. TCR sequencing metrics, including TIL content and tumor-blood repertoire overlap, were correlated with survival after dendritic cell vaccination. Autologous tumor lysate-pulsed dendritic cell vaccination was administered to the patients between the early 2000s and the early 2010s. Patients received three intradermal dendritic cell vaccine injections at biweekly intervals in the arm below the axilla.

The immunoSEQ assay amplified TCRB CDR3 regions from roughly 2 micrograms of genomic DNA, or from all available DNA when less than that amount was available. The multiplex PCR relied on 60 forward primers for TCR V beta segments and 13 reverse primers for J beta segments. To estimate the number of reads per starting template, synthetic control templates were added to each sample at limiting dilution. Sequencing produced 87 bp reads on the Illumina HiSeq System. In the original analysis: PCR and sequencing errors were removed by a nearest neighbor algorithm that merged closely related sequences. TCR overlap was defined as the percentage of unique tumor TCR beta sequences that were also found in the peripheral blood of the same patient. Sourced from immuneACCESS, this table was stored by TCRdb with only in-frame sequences that have V and J called. A share of the clones is absent; for the studies checked, an unresolved V gene accounts for under half, and the remainder has no known explanation. V and J calls and clone size are as listed in that table; D and trimming were resolved from the DNA. The table for this sample lists about 73,000 clones; about 80% of them were counted only once. Under 2.5% of the sample goes to the ten largest clones.

As concerns this clone: The antigen this receptor binds is unknown. Per-nucleotide qualities are absent, and no much larger clonotype sits a single base away.

Inclusive of the bounding cysteine and phenylalanine, the CDR3 is 13 residues long. Only the CDR3 DNA stays, 39 bases, in frame from base 1. According to the germline V gene (reference sequence), CDR1 reads GTSNPN and CDR2 reads SVGIG. Between the V and J ends, shortened by 0 bases and 5 bases respectively, the junction contains 10 bases. Broader findings and caveats from the paper: After dendritic cell vaccination, a higher estimated pretreatment TIL content predicted longer time to progression and overall survival. No direct relationship between TCR clonality and survival was found, suggesting a diverse polyclonal response may matter. The cohort was small and heterogeneous, with few patients having full blood and tumor sets and even fewer initial-recurrent tumor pairs. The three-group TCR overlap response model was characterized as speculative, and prospective validation of the model was stated to be required.

To be selected, patients needed enough residual fresh-frozen tumor tissue and more than two years of available survival data. An isocitrate dehydrogenase mutation was not carried by any of the glioblastoma patients, although molecular status was otherwise variable. PBMC were collected before vaccination, two weeks after the third vaccination, and at tumor progression if tumor progression occurred. The Qiagen DNeasy Blood extraction Kit was used for extraction of genomic DNA. This clonotype was obtained from a human donor with glioblastoma. The sequence joins TRBV30 to TRBJ2-5, with an unclear D gene assignment. The source material was blood, sampled before dendritic cell vaccination. The DNA reads TGTGCCTGGAGTGTAACTGACGGGGAGACCCAGTACTTC. This codes for CAWSVTDGETQYF.